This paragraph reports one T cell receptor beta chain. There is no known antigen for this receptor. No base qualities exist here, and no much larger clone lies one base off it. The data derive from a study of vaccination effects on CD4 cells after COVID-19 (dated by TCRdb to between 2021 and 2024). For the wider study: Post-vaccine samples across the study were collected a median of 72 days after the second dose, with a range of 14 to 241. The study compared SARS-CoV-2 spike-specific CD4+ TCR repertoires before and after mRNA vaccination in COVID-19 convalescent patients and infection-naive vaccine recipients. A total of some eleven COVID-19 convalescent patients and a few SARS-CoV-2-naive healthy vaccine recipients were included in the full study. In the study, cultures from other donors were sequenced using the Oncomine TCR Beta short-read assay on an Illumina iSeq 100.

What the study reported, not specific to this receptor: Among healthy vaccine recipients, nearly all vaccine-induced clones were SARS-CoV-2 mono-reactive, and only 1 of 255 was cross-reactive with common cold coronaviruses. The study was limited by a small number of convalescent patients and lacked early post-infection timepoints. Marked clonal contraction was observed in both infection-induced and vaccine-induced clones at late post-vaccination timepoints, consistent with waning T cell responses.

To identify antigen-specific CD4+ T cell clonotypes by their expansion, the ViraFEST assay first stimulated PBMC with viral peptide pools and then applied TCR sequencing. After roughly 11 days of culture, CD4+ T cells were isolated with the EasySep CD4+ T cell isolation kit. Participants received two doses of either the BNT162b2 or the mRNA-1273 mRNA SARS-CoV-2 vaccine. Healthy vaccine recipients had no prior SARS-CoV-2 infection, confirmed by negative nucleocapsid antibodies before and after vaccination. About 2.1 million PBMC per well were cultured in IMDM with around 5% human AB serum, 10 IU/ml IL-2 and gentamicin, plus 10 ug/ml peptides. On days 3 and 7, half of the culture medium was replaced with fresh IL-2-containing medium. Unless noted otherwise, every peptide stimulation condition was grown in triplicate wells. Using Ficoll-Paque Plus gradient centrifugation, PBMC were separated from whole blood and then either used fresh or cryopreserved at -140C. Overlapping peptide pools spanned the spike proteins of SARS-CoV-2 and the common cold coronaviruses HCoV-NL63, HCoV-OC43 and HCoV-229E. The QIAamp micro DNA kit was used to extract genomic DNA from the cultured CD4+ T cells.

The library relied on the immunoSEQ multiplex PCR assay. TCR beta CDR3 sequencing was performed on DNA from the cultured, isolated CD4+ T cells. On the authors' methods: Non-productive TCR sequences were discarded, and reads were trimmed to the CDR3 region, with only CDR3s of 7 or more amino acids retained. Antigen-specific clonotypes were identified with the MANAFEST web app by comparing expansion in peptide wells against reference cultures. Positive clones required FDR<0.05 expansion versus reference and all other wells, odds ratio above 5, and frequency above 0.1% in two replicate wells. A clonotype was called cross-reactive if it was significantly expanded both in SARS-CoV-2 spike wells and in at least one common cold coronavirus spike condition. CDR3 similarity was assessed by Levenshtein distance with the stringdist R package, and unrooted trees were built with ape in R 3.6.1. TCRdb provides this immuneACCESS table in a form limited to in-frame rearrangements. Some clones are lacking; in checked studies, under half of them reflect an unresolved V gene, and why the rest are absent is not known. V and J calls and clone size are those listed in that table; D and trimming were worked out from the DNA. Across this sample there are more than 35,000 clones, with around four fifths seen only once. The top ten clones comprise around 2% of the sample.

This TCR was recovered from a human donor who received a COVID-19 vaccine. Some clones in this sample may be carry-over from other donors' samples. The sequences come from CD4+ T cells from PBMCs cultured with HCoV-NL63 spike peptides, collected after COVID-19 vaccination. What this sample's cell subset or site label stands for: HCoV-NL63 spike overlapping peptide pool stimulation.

The CDR3 protein: CASSLTDGYTF. The sequence in DNA is TGTGCCAGCTCACTGACAGATGGCTACACCTTC. Recombination connected TRBV18 to TRBJ1-2, and TRBD1 may be the D gene, going by 5 matching bases. Relative to germline, V is 4 bases shorter and J is 6 bases shorter, with 6 bases between their ends. CDR1 KGHSH and CDR2 LQKENI are derived from the germline V gene. The CDR3 starts with the cysteine, ends with the phenylalanine, and has 11 residues. Only CDR3 DNA is held: 33 bases, read in frame from base 1.